The 8 T cell receptor beta chains presented below share a single source sample, sequenced in a study. TCRdb passed the RT-PCR reads through MiXCR, listing each CDR3 protein once. The profile shows more than 550,000 distinct CDR3 sequences, 12% to 15% of them singletons. The sequencing sample was made of memory CD4+ T cells from blood. Receptor source: a female donor in good health, serving as a healthy control.

This clonotype was seen ten or more times. The chain recombines TRBV10-3 with TRBJ1-4, with 8 bases lining up with TRBD1. Germline CDR1 ENHRY, CDR2 SYGVKD. The V segment lost 3 bases and the J segment 10 bases; nucleotides outside the gene matches: 7. The CDR3 totals 14 residues. DNA of the CDR3: TGTGCCATCAGTGAACACAGGGGGTTAGGAAAACTGTTTTTT. The encoded protein is CAISEHRGLGKLFF.

This clonotype appeared many times. The V and J genes are TRBV28 and TRBJ2-1; D possibly uses TRBD1 or TRBD2 (5 bases each). The V end lost 7 bases, the J end lost 10 bases, and 14 bases lay between the germline ends. This CDR3 spans 12 amino acids. Germline V gene lookup returns CDR1 MDHEN and CDR2 SYDVKM. CDR3 in DNA: TGTGCCAGCACTGTGTGGGGACGCGAGCAGTTCTTC. Its protein is CASTVWGREQFF.

The CDR3 region has the DNA TGTGCCTGGCAAACACCTAATCAGCCCCAGCATTTT. It encodes CAWQTPNQPQHF. The rearrangement joins TRBV30 to TRBJ1-5; no clear D gene. Trimming left V 5 bases short and J 4 bases short, with 9 bases between. Germline CDR1 GTSNPN, CDR2 SVGIG (reference sequence). There are 12 residues in the CDR3.

The CDR3 reads CASSPQGEVYGYTF. The CDR3 DNA reads TGTGCCAGCTCCCCCCAGGGGGAGGTCTATGGCTACACCTTC. The chain joins TRBV6-1 to TRBJ1-2, with 7 bases fitting TRBD1. This CDR3 contains 14 residues. The V gene's germline CDR1 is MNHNS and CDR2 SASEGT. With V trimmed by 8 bases and J by 4 bases, 10 bases remained unmatched.

This chain connects TRBV3-1 to TRBJ2-1, with D possibly TRBD2 on 5 matching bases. Germline V lookup: CDR1 LGHDT, CDR2 YNNKEL (reference sequence). V lost 1 base to trimming and J lost 7 bases, with 11 bases between them. The CDR3 has 14 amino acids. The CDR3, as DNA: TGTGCCAGCAGCCAAGCAACTAGTAAGAATGAGCAGTTCTTC. Translating gives CASSQATSKNEQFF.

The CDR3 nucleotides read TGTGCCAGCAGCCCCGGGACAGGGCCTGGAGCTTTCTTT. Its translation: CASSPGTGPGAFF. The rearrangement joins TRBV7-3 to TRBJ1-1; 9 nucleotides line up with TRBD1. This CDR3 is 13 amino acids long. Per the germline V gene, CDR1 is SGHTA and CDR2 is FQGTGA. The trim removed 5 bases at V and 10 bases at J, leaving 8 bases unmatched.

This clonotype turned up a few times. The V gene is TRBV5-1, the J gene TRBJ2-1; perhaps TRBD1 as D (5 bases). Germline V gene sequence: CDR1 SGHRS, CDR2 YFSETQ. Deletions cut 4 bases from V and 10 bases from J, with 24 bases between. This CDR3 is 16 amino acids long. CDR3 residues: CASSPAWGFPQEEQFF. The DNA of the CDR3 is TGCGCCAGCAGCCCCGCATGGGGCTTCCCGCAGGAGGAGCAGTTCTTC. The entire variable domain, with the rest obtained from reference TRBV5-1 and TRBJ2-1, is as follows: KAGVTQTPRYLIKTRGQQVTLSCSPISGHRSVSWYQQTPGQGLQFLFEYFSETQRNKGNFPGRFSGRQFSNSRSEMNVSTLELGDSALYLCASSPAWGFPQEEQFFGPGTRLTVL.

In its sample, this clonotype was seen many times. The chain uses TRBV20-1 and TRBJ2-1; the D gene is possibly TRBD2 (6 bases). The CDR3 contains 12 residues. V was shortened by 3 bases and J by 10 bases, with 13 bases between the two germline ends. Germline assignment: CDR1 DFQATT and CDR2 SNEGSKA (reference sequence). This CDR3 reads CSASRGNSEQFF. CDR3 DNA: TGCAGTGCTAGTCGGGGGAACTCGGAGCAGTTCTTC.